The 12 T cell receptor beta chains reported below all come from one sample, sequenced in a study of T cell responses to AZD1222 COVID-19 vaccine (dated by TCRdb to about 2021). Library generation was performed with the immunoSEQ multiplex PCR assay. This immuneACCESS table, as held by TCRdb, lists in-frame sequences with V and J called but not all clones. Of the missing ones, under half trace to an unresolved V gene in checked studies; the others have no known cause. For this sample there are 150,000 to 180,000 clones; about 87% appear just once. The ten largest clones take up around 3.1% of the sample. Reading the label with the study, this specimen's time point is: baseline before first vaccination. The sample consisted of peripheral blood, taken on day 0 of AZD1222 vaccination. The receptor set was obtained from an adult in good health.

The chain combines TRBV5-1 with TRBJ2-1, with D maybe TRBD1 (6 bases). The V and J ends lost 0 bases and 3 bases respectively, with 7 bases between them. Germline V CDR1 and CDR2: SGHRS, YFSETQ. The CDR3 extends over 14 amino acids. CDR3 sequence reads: CASSLAGVYNEQFF. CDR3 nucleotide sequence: TGCGCCAGCAGCTTGGCAGGGGTCTACAATGAGCAGTTCTTC.

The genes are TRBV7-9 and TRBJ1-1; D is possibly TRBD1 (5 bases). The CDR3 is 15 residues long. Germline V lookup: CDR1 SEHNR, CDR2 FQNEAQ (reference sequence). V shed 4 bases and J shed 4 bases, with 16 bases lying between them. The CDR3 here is CASSYQGTQGTEAFF. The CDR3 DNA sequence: TGTGCCAGCAGCTACCAGGGTACGCAAGGCACTGAAGCTTTCTTT.

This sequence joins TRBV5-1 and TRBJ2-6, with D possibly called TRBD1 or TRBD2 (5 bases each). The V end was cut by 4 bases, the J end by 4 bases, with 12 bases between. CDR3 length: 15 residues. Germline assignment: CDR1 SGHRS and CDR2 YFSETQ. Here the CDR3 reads CASSLEGPGANVLTF. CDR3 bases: TGCGCCAGCAGCCTAGAGGGGCCCGGGGCCAACGTCCTGACTTTC.

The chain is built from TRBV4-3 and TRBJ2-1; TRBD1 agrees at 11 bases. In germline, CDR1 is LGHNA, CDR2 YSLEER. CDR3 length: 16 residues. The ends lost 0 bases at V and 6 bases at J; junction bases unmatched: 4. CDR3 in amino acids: CASSQEYGTGGNEQFF. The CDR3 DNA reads TGCGCCAGCAGCCAAGAATACGGGACAGGGGGCAATGAGCAGTTCTTC.

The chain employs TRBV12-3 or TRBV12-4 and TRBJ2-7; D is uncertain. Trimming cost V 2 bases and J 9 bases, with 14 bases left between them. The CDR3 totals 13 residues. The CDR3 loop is CASSLRVSSGQYF. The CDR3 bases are TGTGCCAGCAGTTTACGAGTAAGTTCAGGGCAGTACTTC.

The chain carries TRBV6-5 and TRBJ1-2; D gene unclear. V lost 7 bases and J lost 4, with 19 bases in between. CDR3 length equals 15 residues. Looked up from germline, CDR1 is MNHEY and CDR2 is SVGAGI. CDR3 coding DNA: TGTGCCAGCATTTCGAGGGAGGCCACCAGCTATGGCTACACCTTC. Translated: CASISREATSYGYTF.

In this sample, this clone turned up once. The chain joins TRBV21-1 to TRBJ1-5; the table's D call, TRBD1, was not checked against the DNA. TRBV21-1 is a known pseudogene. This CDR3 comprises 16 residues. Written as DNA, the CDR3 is TGTGCCAGCAGCAAACCCGGGACAGGGGGCAATGAGCCCCAGCATTTT. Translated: CASSKPGTGGNEPQHF.

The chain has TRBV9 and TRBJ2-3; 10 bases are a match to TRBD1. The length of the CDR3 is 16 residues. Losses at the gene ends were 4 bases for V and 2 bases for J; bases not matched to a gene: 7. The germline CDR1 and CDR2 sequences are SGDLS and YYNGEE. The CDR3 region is CASSLDRGRNTDTQYF. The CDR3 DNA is TGTGCCAGCAGCCTTGACAGGGGGCGGAACACAGATACGCAGTATTTT.

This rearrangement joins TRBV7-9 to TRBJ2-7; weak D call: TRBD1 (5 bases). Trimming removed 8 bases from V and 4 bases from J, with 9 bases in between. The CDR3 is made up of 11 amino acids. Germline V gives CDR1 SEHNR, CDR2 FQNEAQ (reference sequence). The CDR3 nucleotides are TGTGCCAGCGTAGGGGATTACGAGCAGTACTTC. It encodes CASVGDYEQYF.

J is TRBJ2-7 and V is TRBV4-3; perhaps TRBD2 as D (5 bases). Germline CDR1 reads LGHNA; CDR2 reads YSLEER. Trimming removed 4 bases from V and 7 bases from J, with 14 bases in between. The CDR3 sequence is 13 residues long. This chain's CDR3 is CASSRADGREQYF. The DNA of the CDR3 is TGCGCCAGCAGCCGAGCGGACGGCCGGGAGCAGTACTTC.

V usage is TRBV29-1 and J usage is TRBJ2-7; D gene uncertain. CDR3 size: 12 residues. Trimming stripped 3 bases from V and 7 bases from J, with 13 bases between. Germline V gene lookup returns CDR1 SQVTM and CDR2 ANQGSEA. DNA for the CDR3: TGCAGCGTTGAGGGTGGGTCGAGAGAGCAGTACTTC. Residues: CSVEGGSREQYF.

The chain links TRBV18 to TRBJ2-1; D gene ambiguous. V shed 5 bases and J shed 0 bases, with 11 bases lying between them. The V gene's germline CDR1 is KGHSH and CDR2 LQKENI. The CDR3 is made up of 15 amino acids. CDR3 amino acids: CASSSLEGSYNEQFF. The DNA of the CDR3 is TGTGCCAGCTCATCCCTAGAAGGCTCCTACAATGAGCAGTTCTTC.